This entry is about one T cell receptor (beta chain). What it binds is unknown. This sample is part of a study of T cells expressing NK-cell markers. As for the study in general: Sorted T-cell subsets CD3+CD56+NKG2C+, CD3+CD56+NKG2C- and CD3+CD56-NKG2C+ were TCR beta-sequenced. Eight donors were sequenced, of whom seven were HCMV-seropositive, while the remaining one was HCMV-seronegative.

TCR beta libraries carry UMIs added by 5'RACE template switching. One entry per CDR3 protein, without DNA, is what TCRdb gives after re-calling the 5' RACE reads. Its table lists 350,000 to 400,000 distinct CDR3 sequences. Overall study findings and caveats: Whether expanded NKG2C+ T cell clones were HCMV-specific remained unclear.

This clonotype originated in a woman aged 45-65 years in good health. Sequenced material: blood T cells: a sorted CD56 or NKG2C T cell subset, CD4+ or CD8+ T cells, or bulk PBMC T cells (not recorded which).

CDR3 sequence: CSVELGTVGDTQYF. This chain links TRBV29-1 with TRBJ2-3; TCRdb returns TRBD2, unconfirmable since there is no DNA. The germline V gene has CDR1 SQVTM and CDR2 ANQGSEA. The CDR3 length is 14 residues.